This T cell receptor beta chain stems from a study of blood T cell repertoires in COVID-19 (dated by TCRdb to the early 2020s). For the wider study: Collaborator samples came from the United States, Italy and Spain and covered acute and convalescent phases of COVID-19. The material from the prospective study consisted of cDNA or gDNA derived from T cells, B-cell-depleted T cells, or PBMCs. Subjects who had been exposed to COVID-19, were actively infected with it, or had recovered from it provided the deeply sampled blood TCRbeta repertoires that made up the dataset. The repertoires were made available in a free public database intended to serve as a resource for research on the immune response to SARS-CoV-2. The samples were drawn from two sources: the first 160 participants of the ongoing ImmuneRACE study, and about 1,300 subjects contributed by 6 global collaborators. A de-identified subject ID, COVID-19 status, age in years and sex were almost always included in the sample metadata. Where available, HLA class I and class II types were obtained from metadata supplied by the sample provider rather than from assay-based typing. What the authors observed across the whole study: How much clinical and demographic metadata was included differed by source and by participant, and the metadata was provided uncurated.

The germline V gene provides CDR1 MDHEN and CDR2 SYDVKM. Spanning cysteine to phenylalanine, the CDR3 consists of 15 amino acids. Solely the CDR3 DNA is kept, with 45 bases framed from the first base. V is clipped by 8 bases and J by 1 base, and the sequence between their germline boundaries is 17 bases long. Note on this clone: Its specific antigen is unknown. No much larger clonotype is one base removed from it; base qualities were not supplied.

TCRbeta CDR3 regions were amplified from genomic DNA using the immunoSEQ Assay, a bias-controlled multiplex PCR. The study's processing was this. Nucleated cell counts per sample were estimated from amplification of reference gene primers within the assay. Sequence reads were collapsed and filtered to measure the absolute abundance of every unique TCRbeta CDR3 rearrangement. For each sample, productive Simpson clonality was calculated as the square root of Simpson's diversity index across productive rearrangements. Entries here come from immuneACCESS through TCRdb and include only in-frame sequences with V and J called. Some clones fail to appear in such tables; in the studies checked, an unresolved V gene covers under half of the shortfall, and the cause of the remainder is unknown. D and trimming were read from the DNA, whereas the V and J calls and clone size are those reported in that table. Here the sample has tens of thousands of clones; more than 75% occur a single time. In total, the top ten clones hold roughly 17% of the sample.

Collaborating institutions collected whole blood in K2EDTA tubes following their own protocols. For TCRbeta analysis, collaborators shipped samples as frozen whole blood, isolated PBMCs, or DNA extracted from either of those sample types. Specimen: peripheral blood. This clonotype was sampled from a human donor in a cohort sampled during active COVID-19. The rearrangement joined TRBV28 to TRBJ1-2, with TRBD1 as a weak D call on 6 bases. Read as DNA, the sequence is TGTGCCAGCGGATCTTGGACAGCTAGTAACTATGGCTACACCTTC. The resulting protein is CASGSWTASNYGYTF.